The clone carrying this TCR beta chain was detected ten times or more. The antigen is unknown. Sample-barcoded 5' priming and a J-beta primer mix drove a second PCR of about 6 to 12 cycles. Using its own MiXCR run on the 5' RACE reads, TCRdb lists one record per CDR3 protein. The repertoire has 650,000 to 1,000,000 distinct CDR3 sequences, about 36% of them found once; the top ten carry 10% to 15%. This CDR3 is built from 12 residues. V lost 2 bases, J lost 7 bases, and 8 bases lay in between. This record belongs to a study of blood T cells in healthy people across ages. The study, taken as a whole, reports: Naive T cell percentage showed a strong correlation with TCR beta diversity.

Sequencing used blood. This chain links TRBV12-3 or TRBV12-4 with TRBJ1-2; no clear D gene. The source of this sequence is a man aged 18 to 29 in good health. CDR3 sequence: CASSLIGGGYTF. CDR3 nucleotides: TGTGCCAGCAGTTTAATAGGCGGTGGCTACACCTTC.